These T cell receptor beta chains were read from a single sample in a study of human T cells and chemical hapten exposure. In TCRdb, the RACE reads were re-called with MiXCR into one record per CDR3 protein. The table includes roughly 100,000 distinct CDR3 sequences, about 34% detected once. This sample comprised whole blood, obtained in connection with sensitization to the hapten diphenylcyclopropenone (DPC). The receptors stem from a man aged 35 to 55 with alopecia areata. Some clones in this sample may be carry-over from other donors' samples. Both conserved end residues are part of each CDR3.

v_gene,CDR3aa
TRBV5-1,CASSQGAVDTGELFF
TRBV7-2,CASSLALGEQFF
TRBV27,CASSFQSGSAGELFF
TRBV27,CASSLIRASGITDTQYF
TRBV5-4,CASSLGGAAQAGLFF
TRBV6-2/TRBV6-3,CASSSQPRASRTIYF
TRBV6-2/TRBV6-3,CASTHVGTSLSSYNEQFF
TRBV6-1,CASSEWGLSRVDTQYF
TRBV6-6,CASSSQGSNQPQHF
TRBV11-1,CASSFSASVQAKNIQYF
TRBV29-1,CSVEGEKGQYNEQFF
TRBV6-6,CASTIGTSVNNEQFF
TRBV6-5,CASRPATGGWNEQFF
TRBV12-3/TRBV12-4,CASSPESYEQYF
TRBV6-5,CASSNSVNTEAFF
TRBV11-2,CASSSLAGAQETQYF